These 9 T cell receptor beta chains were all obtained from the same sample, sequenced in a study of early T cells in non-severe SARS-CoV-2 infection (dated by TCRdb to the early 2020s). Receptor libraries were prepared by 5' RACE. This sample was sequenced with a NextSeq 500. TCRdb's own reprocessing of the public reads used fastp at Q25 and MiXCR and kept productive beta chains. Entries are consolidated by CDR3 protein sequence, retaining the most common genes and DNA. This sample comprises 84,000 or so distinct CDR3 sequences, more than 13% of them detected only once. The ten largest clones capture 11% of the sample. The sequencing sample was made of whole blood. These receptors all come from an adult who was a healthcare worker with PCR-confirmed SARS-CoV-2 infection or an uninfected control (not recorded which).

This clonotype has more than one count but fewer than ten. The CDR3 loop reads CASSIIGLAGREQYF. CDR3 DNA sequence: TGTGCCAGCAGCATAATCGGACTAGCGGGGCGAGAGCAGTACTTC. This rearrangement joins TRBV7-9 to TRBJ2-7, with 12 bases fitting TRBD2. The CDR3 consists of 15 residues. V lost 5 bases, J lost 7 bases, and 9 bases stayed unmatched. The germline gives CDR1 SEHNR, CDR2 FQNEAQ (reference sequence).

This clonotype was seen a handful of times. The chain combines TRBV20-1 with TRBJ1-6; D unclear. Looked up from germline, CDR1 is DFQATT and CDR2 is SNEGSKA (reference sequence). Trimming took 0 bases from V and 7 from J, leaving 10 bases between them. The CDR3 sequence is 14 residues long. CDR3 loop: CSARDMAVNSPLHF. The DNA of the CDR3 is TGCAGTGCTAGAGATATGGCAGTAAATTCACCCCTCCACTTT.

This clonotype occurred once. This sequence joins TRBV29-1 and TRBJ2-1; 7 bases are a match to TRBD1. Germline CDR1 reads SQVTM; CDR2 reads ANQGSEA. The J segment lost 4 bases and the V segment lost 7 bases, leaving 10 bases of the junction unmatched. This CDR3 spans 14 amino acids. The CDR3 bases are TGCAGCGCTATGACAGGGATCGCGTACAATGAGCAGTTCTTC. Translation: CSAMTGIAYNEQFF.

The sample holds a few counts of this clonotype. This sequence joins TRBV3-1 and TRBJ2-5, with 7 bases fitting TRBD2. Germline-derived CDR1 and CDR2 are LGHDT and YNNKEL (reference sequence). CDR3 length: 16 amino acids. V lost 1 base and J lost 4; bases outside the gene matches: 9. The CDR3 nucleotides are TGTGCCAGCAGCCAAGCCGGGGGGACCAATGCAGAGACCCAGTACTTC. It encodes CASSQAGGTNAETQYF.

CDR3 bases: TGTGCCAGCAGCCCGGGACGCCGGTACGGGAACACCATATATTTT. Translation gives CASSPGRRYGNTIYF. The chain combines TRBV12-3 or TRBV12-4 with TRBJ1-3, with D perhaps TRBD1 (5 bases). V lost 6 bases and J 7 bases, leaving 19 bases between the germline ends. CDR3 length equals 15 residues.

This clonotype was seen a few times. The chain employs TRBV7-3 and TRBJ2-1; D may correspond to TRBD1 or TRBD2 (6 bases each). With 5 bases removed from V and 2 bases from J, the gap between germline ends came to 25 bases. Per germline, CDR1 SGHTA and CDR2 FQGTGA. This CDR3 spans 19 amino acids. In nucleotides, the CDR3 is TGTGCCAGCAGCGCCTCAACAAGAGTAGGGGGGCGGACCTACAATGAGCAGTTCTTC. Translating gives CASSASTRVGGRTYNEQFF.

This clonotype has ten or more counts. The CDR3 coding sequence is TGCGCCAGCAGCCAGGGGGACACAGACACCGGGGAGCTGTTTTTT. Protein sequence: CASSQGDTDTGELFF. This chain links TRBV4-1 with TRBJ2-2, with D tentatively TRBD1 (6 bases). Germline assignment: CDR1 MGHRA and CDR2 YSYEKL. The V gene lost 3 bases and the J gene lost 3 bases, with 11 bases spanning the gap. There are 15 residues in the CDR3.

The V gene is TRBV9, the J gene TRBJ2-5; no firm D call. Germline lookup yields CDR1 SGDLS and CDR2 YYNGEE. The CDR3 runs to 14 residues. Deletions cut 0 bases from V and 2 bases from J, with 8 bases between. The CDR3, as DNA: TGTGCCAGCAGCGTAGGAGCATTTCAAGAGACCCAGTACTTC. The encoded protein is CASSVGAFQETQYF.

The CDR3 region is CASSPNEQFF. CDR3 sequence (DNA): TGCGCCAGCAGTCCCAATGAGCAGTTCTTC. J is TRBJ2-1 and V is TRBV23-1; unclear D gene. TRBV23-1 is an open reading frame, and its role is uncertain. The CDR3 has 10 amino acids. V gave up 4 bases and J gave up 6 bases, with 1 base separating them.